The source of this T cell receptor beta chain is a study of T cell changes during pregnancy in multiple sclerosis. This CDR3 spans 15 amino acids. In germline, CDR1 is SGHTA, CDR2 FQGNSA. V lost 2 bases and J lost 3; bases outside the gene matches: 6. This clone was seen a handful of times. Only in-frame clones appear in the TCRdb table, and some are missing; sequencing was by immunoSEQ multiplex PCR. The table lists roughly 32,000 clones, approximately 90% of them singletons. This TCR derives from a female donor with multiple sclerosis, enrolled in a pregnancy study. The chain uses TRBV7-2 and TRBJ2-5; TRBD2 aligns across 7 bases. Sequencing was performed on CD8+ T cells from peripheral blood mononuclear cells, taken in the third trimester of pregnancy. The CDR3, as DNA: TGTGCCAGCAGCTTAATCCTAGCGGCCAAAGAGACCCAGTACTTC. It yields the protein CASSLILAAKETQYF.